A single sample is the source of the 26 T cell receptor beta chains below, sequenced in a study of CD8+CD57+ T cells in acquired aplastic anemia (dated by TCRdb to the late 2010s). Reads for this sample came from an Illumina HiSeq 2000. Profiling of TCR beta VDJ combinations and CDR3 sequences used genomic DNA as the template. Through fastp at Q25 and MiXCR, TCRdb rebuilt clones from the public reads, retaining in-frame beta chains. Duplicate CDR3 protein sequences are folded into a single record with the most common DNA and genes. For this sample the table gives 350,000 to 450,000 distinct CDR3 sequences, of which 55% to 70% were detected only once. The top ten constitute approximately 3.9% of the sample. The sample taken for sequencing was sorted CD4+, CD8+, or CD8+CD57+ T cells (not recorded which) from PBMCs. The origin of the receptors is a human donor in good health, serving as a control.

In regard to this clonotype: Being one base from a much bigger clone, this may be a read error. This rearrangement joins TRBV6-5 to TRBJ1-2; D remains ambiguous. Germline CDR1 MNHEY, CDR2 SVGAGI. V lost 0 bases, J lost 4 bases, and 15 bases lay in between. The CDR3 loop spans 16 amino acids. CDR3 in DNA: TGTGCCAGCAGTTACTCGAATTTTAACACTGTCTATGGCTACACCTTC. Its translation is CASSYSNFNTVYGYTF.

The chain recombines TRBV19 with TRBJ1-5, with TRBD1 matching over 7 bases. The CDR3 totals 18 residues. Germline V lookup: CDR1 LNHDA, CDR2 SQIVND (reference sequence). J lost 12 bases, V lost 3 bases, and 23 bases had no gene match. The CDR3 DNA follows: TGTGCCAGTAGTATTATCGCTAGCGGGACGGACAGGTTGTGGTTCCAGCATTTT. This sequence encodes CASSIIASGTDRLWFQHF.

This chain connects TRBV9 to TRBJ1-5; D gene unclear. Germline CDR1 and CDR2: SGDLS and YYNGEE. The CDR3 covers 14 residues. V gave up 2 bases and J gave up 14 bases, with 20 bases separating them. CDR3 residues: CASSVVAGDRAKHF. CDR3 DNA sequence: TGTGCCAGCAGCGTGGTGGCCGGAGACCGGGCCAAGCATTTT.

J is TRBJ1-6 and V is TRBV6-5; D ambiguous. V was shortened by 7 bases and J by 5 bases, with 12 bases between the two germline ends. CDR3 length: 14 amino acids. CDR1 MNHEY and CDR2 SVGAGI come from the germline V gene. CDR3 in DNA: TGTGCCAGCACCCCTTTGAGTAATAATTCACCCCTCCACTTT. This gives the protein CASTPLSNNSPLHF.

The DNA of the CDR3 is TGTGCCAGCAGCTCGCCGTGGCCTTATAGCTACACCTTC. Translated, it gives CASSSPWPYSYTF. V usage is TRBV7-2 and J usage is TRBJ1-2; D remains ambiguous. CDR1 and CDR2 (germline): SGHTA, FQGNSA. Trimming shortened V by 4 bases and J by 9 bases, and 15 bases separated the two germline ends. The CDR3 covers 13 residues.

This rearrangement joins TRBV25-1 to TRBJ2-1; D uncertain. The CDR3 extends over 15 amino acids. Germline V gene data show CDR1 as MGHDK and CDR2 as SYGVNS. Trimming removed 3 bases from V and 5 bases from J, with 14 bases in between. Written as DNA, the CDR3 is TGTGCCAGCAGTGACTGGGTAGGCCCGCACAATGAGCAGTTCTTC. It yields the protein CASSDWVGPHNEQFF.

This chain connects TRBV11-2 to TRBJ2-1; TRBD1 matches at 8 bases. The V segment lost 5 bases and the J segment 5 bases; nucleotides outside the gene matches: 11. Germline CDR1 is SGHAT and CDR2 is FQNNGV. This CDR3 is built from 16 residues. The CDR3 protein is CASSVVAGQGNNEQFF. CDR3 bases: TGTGCCAGCAGCGTTGTAGCCGGACAGGGTAACAATGAGCAGTTCTTC.

Details on this clonotype: One end of the junction does not line up with germline, which may come from a read error. The rearrangement uses TRBV15 and TRBJ2-3; 8 bases agree with TRBD2. The closer fit of TRBJ2-7 to the DNA end suggests the J call may be wrong. Germline-derived CDR1 and CDR2 are LNHNV and YYDKDF (reference sequence). CDR3 size: 14 residues. The CDR3 DNA is TGTGCCAGCAGCAGAGCGGGGGCGCTCTATACGCAGTACTTC. Translating gives CASSRAGALYTQYF.

The chain has TRBV5-4 and TRBJ1-6, with a weak D call TRBD1 (5 bases). The CDR3 is made up of 16 amino acids. V dropped 4 bases and J dropped 7 bases, with 18 bases sitting between them. Germline V lookup: CDR1 SGHNT, CDR2 YYREEE (reference sequence). The CDR3 DNA sequence: TGTGCCAGCAGCGCTGCTGGGGCAGGGTACAATTCACCCCTCCACTTT. Translated: CASSAAGAGYNSPLHF.

As for this clonotype: This sequence may be a read error, since a much larger clone differs from it by one base. The rearrangement uses TRBV12-3 or TRBV12-4 and TRBJ1-2; 7 nucleotides line up with TRBD1. The junction had 19 bases not matched to a gene; V was cut back by 6 bases and J by 6 bases. The CDR3 contains 17 residues. DNA for the CDR3: TGTGCCAGCAGCATGGGTTCTCGGCAGGGGGATTTACATGGCTACACCTTC. Its protein product is CASSMGSRQGDLHGYTF.

This clonotype was counted at least ten times. This chain uses TRBV5-1 with TRBJ2-7; a weak D match, TRBD1 (8 bases). The CDR3 is 16 amino acids. Trimming left V 3 bases short and J 5 bases short, with 21 bases between. Per the germline V gene, CDR1 is SGHRS and CDR2 is YFSETQ. DNA of the CDR3: TGCGCCAGCAGCTCGAAACAGGGGGGGGCCCTGAACGAGCAGTACTTC. Amino acids: CASSSKQGGALNEQYF.

This clonotype was seen ten or more times. This chain joins TRBV4-2 and TRBJ1-1; TRBD1 matches 7 bases. The V and J ends lost 1 base and 4 bases, in that order; junction bases with no gene match: 6. CDR1 and CDR2 from the germline V gene are LGHNA and YNFKEQ. CDR3 length equals 15 residues. Here the CDR3 DNA reads TGTGCCAGCAGCCAAGTTTTGACAGGGCCCACTGAAGCTTTCTTT. The encoded protein is CASSQVLTGPTEAFF.

A remark on this clonotype: Lacking the conserved final phenylalanine or tryptophan, this CDR3 likely reflects a read error. The limits of the CDR3 on the DNA are not certain, so only TCRdb's listed CDR3 is given. The chain recombines TRBV2 with TRBJ2-7; TRBD1 is the table's D call and was not checked against the DNA. The germline gives CDR1 SNHLY, CDR2 FYNNEI. The CDR3 comprises 15 residues, both ends counted. The CDR3 region is CATSSHTGGIGKRYT.

With respect to this clonotype: Relative to the germline gene, one junction end is altered; a read error may explain this. The chain combines TRBV5-1 with TRBJ2-1; D gene ambiguous. There are 12 residues in the CDR3. Germline V gene data show CDR1 as SGHRS and CDR2 as YFSETQ. The DNA for the CDR3 is TGTGCCAGCAGCTTAACTGCCGATGAGAAGTTCTTC. It codes for CASSLTADEKFF.

There are many counts of this clonotype. The chain has TRBV7-8 and TRBJ1-6, with D possibly TRBD1 on 5 matching bases. The CDR3 totals 15 residues. Germline loops: CDR1 SGHVS, CDR2 FQNEAQ. Trimming stripped 1 base from V and 5 bases from J, with 9 bases between. The CDR3 coding sequence is TGTGCCAGCAGCTTAGATGGACAAGATAATTCACCCCTCCACTTT. This translates into CASSLDGQDNSPLHF.

Details on this clonotype: The CDR3 ends on some other residue instead of the conserved phenylalanine or tryptophan, so this is likely a read error. No DNA is shown, since the ends of the CDR3 on it are uncertain; the CDR3 is the one TCRdb lists. The chain uses TRBV19 and TRBJ1-1; TRBD1 was called by the table and not checked on the DNA. Germline CDR1 reads LNHDA; CDR2 reads SQIVND (reference sequence). With termini counted, the CDR3 has 9 amino acids. The CDR3 spells CASGRTGGL.

Comment on this clonotype: Likely a read error: the CDR3 ends without its conserved phenylalanine or tryptophan. It is unclear where the CDR3 begins or ends on the DNA, so no DNA is shown, and the CDR3 is as TCRdb lists it. The rearrangement links TRBV7-8 to TRBJ2-7; the table's D gene call, TRBD1, was not cross checked with the DNA. The germline V gene encodes CDR1 SGHVS and CDR2 FQNEAQ. Including both end residues, the CDR3 is 12 amino acids long. The CDR3 sequence: CASSLDRGEHYL.

A single count supports this clonotype. In this CDR3 the conserved last residue, phenylalanine or tryptophan, is missing, so a read error is likely. The DNA is left out, because the CDR3 cannot be placed on it with certainty; the CDR3 is given as TCRdb lists it. CDR3 region: CASSLVGQGSPLY. The V gene is TRBV7-2, the J gene TRBJ1-2; whether TRBD1, the table's D call, matches the DNA was not checked. The CDR3 spans 13 amino acids, including both terminal residues. CDR1 SGHTA and CDR2 FQGNSA come from the germline V gene.

The sample holds one count of this clonotype. The chain carries TRBV5-1 and TRBJ2-3; TRBD2 is a possible D gene (5 bases). V lost 3 bases and J lost 7, with 15 bases in between. The CDR3 extends over 14 amino acids. CDR1 and CDR2 from the germline V gene are SGHRS and YFSETQ. The CDR3 sequence is CASSSLGSGNTQYF. In nucleotides, the CDR3 is TGCGCCAGCAGCTCCCTCGGATCGGGGAATACGCAGTATTTT. Full variable domain (remainder filled in from reference TRBV5-1 and TRBJ2-3): KAGVTQTPRYLIKTRGQQVTLSCSPISGHRSVSWYQQTPGQGLQFLFEYFSETQRNKGNFPGRFSGRQFSNSRSEMNVSTLELGDSALYLCASSSLGSGNTQYFGPGTRLTVL.

This clonotype was observed many times. The genes are TRBV20-1 and TRBJ1-2; a possible D gene is TRBD1 (5 bases). The V and J ends lost 3 bases and 6 bases respectively, with 17 bases between them. The CDR3 extends over 14 amino acids. CDR1 is DFQATT and CDR2 is SNEGSKA in the germline V gene (reference sequence). In DNA, the CDR3 is TGCAGTGCTAGGTTATCGGGGGATGGGAATGGCTACACCTTC. This translates into CSARLSGDGNGYTF.

This clonotype was seen at least ten times. The V and J genes are TRBV6-6 and TRBJ1-3; 8 positions agree with TRBD1. Germline lookup yields CDR1 MNHNY and CDR2 SVGAGI (reference sequence). The CDR3 contains 14 residues. Trimming took 7 bases from V and 5 from J; bases not matched to a gene: 7. CDR3 amino acids: CASIHGQGRNTIYF. For the CDR3, the DNA is TGTGCCAGCATCCACGGACAGGGAAGAAACACCATATATTTT.

The CDR3 loop is CSVGRGGSSYNEQFF. Here the CDR3 DNA reads TGCAGCGTAGGGCGGGGTGGAAGCTCCTACAATGAGCAGTTCTTC. The chain couples TRBV29-1 to TRBJ2-1; weak D call: TRBD2 (6 bases). CDR1 is SQVTM and CDR2 is ANQGSEA in the germline V gene. CDR3 size: 15 residues. Trimming pared 6 bases from V and 0 bases from J, leaving 15 bases between.

The CDR3 DNA reads TGTGCCATCAGCGGGGACAGGGAAGCTTTCTTT. Translating gives CAISGDREAFF. J is TRBJ1-1 and V is TRBV10-3, with 8 bases lining up with TRBD1. J lost 8 bases, V lost 6 bases, and 2 bases had no gene match. Germline CDR1 is ENHRY and CDR2 is SYGVKD. This CDR3 contains 11 residues.

This clonotype was seen a single time. The chain employs TRBV14 and TRBJ1-6; D ambiguous. Germline V CDR1 and CDR2: SGHDN, FVKESK. The CDR3 loop spans 18 amino acids. V was clipped by 2 bases and J by 14 bases, with 28 bases between them. This CDR3 reads CASSQFSGSSSYNSSLHF. Written as DNA, the CDR3 is TGTGCCAGCAGCCAATTTTCCGGGTCTAGCTCCTATAATTCGTCCCTCCACTTT.

The chain combines TRBV11-2 with TRBJ2-1, with TRBD2 as a possible D gene (5 bases). This CDR3 is built from 14 residues. V lost 8 bases to trimming and J lost 1 base, with 12 bases between them. The germline V gene encodes CDR1 SGHAT and CDR2 FQNNGV. In nucleotides, the CDR3 is TGTGCCAGCCGGAAACTAGATTCCTACAATGAGCAGTTCTTC. This encodes CASRKLDSYNEQFF.

The rearrangement links TRBV12-3 or TRBV12-4 to TRBJ1-2; possible D gene TRBD1, 6 bases. Trimming removed 6 bases at V and 2 bases at J, with 13 bases between. This CDR3 is 14 amino acids long. Written as DNA, the CDR3 is TGTGCCAGCAGCGCGCCCGACAGGAACTATGGCTACACCTTC. Its protein product is CASSAPDRNYGYTF.